These T cell receptor beta chains were read from a single sample in a study of patients and donors after allogeneic stem cell transplantation. In TCRdb, the RT-PCR reads were re-called with MiXCR into one record per CDR3 protein. The sample comprises approximately 250,000 distinct CDR3 sequences, roughly 13% of which are singletons, and approximately 10% rests with the top ten. The sample was blood, either unsorted or a sorted T cell fraction (not recorded which). All receptors derive from a human donor who was either an allogeneic HSCT recipient or a stem cell or donor lymphocyte infusion donor (not recorded which). It is not recorded whose cells these are; they may come from a transplant donor. CDR3s include the opening cysteine and the closing phenylalanine or tryptophan. Each record gives: V gene, D gene, clone size, J gene, CDR3 DNA, CDR3 protein. The D gene is left open where the match is weak. Clone size appears in some rows only: once, few, many, or a class for an expanded clone.

v_call: TRBV5-1
d_call: TRBD1
clone_size: many
j_call: TRBJ1-5
cdr3_nt: TGCGCCAGCAGCGAAACAGGGGACGCCGATCAGCCCCAGCATTTT
cdr3_aa: CASSETGDADQPQHF

v_call: TRBV5-1
d_call: .
clone_size: few
j_call: TRBJ2-7
cdr3_nt: TGCGCCAGCAGCTTTTATGGCGAGAAGTACTTC
cdr3_aa: CASSFYGEKYF

v_call: TRBV18
d_call: .
clone_size: .
j_call: TRBJ1-1
cdr3_nt: TGTGCCAGCTCACCAATAGGGGGGACGAACACTGAAGCTTTCTTT
cdr3_aa: CASSPIGGTNTEAFF

v_call: TRBV27
d_call: .
clone_size: .
j_call: TRBJ1-4
cdr3_nt: TGTGCCACCCTAAAAGGGAGGGGACGAGTGACTAATGAAAAACTGTTTTTT
cdr3_aa: CATLKGRGRVTNEKLFF

v_call: TRBV10-1
d_call: .
clone_size: few
j_call: TRBJ1-1
cdr3_nt: TGCGCCAGCAGCCCCGACGAGGGGACTGAAGCTTTCTTT
cdr3_aa: CASSPDEGTEAFF

v_call: TRBV7-6
d_call: .
clone_size: many
j_call: TRBJ2-1
cdr3_nt: TGTGCCAGCAACCCCAGGGGAGGGGGCGGAGGCAGCTCCTACAATGAGCAGTTCTTC
cdr3_aa: CASNPRGGGGGSSYNEQFF

v_call: TRBV3-1
d_call: .
clone_size: .
j_call: TRBJ2-5
cdr3_nt: TGTGCCAGCAGCTACCGTAGGGGGCAAGAGACCCAGTACTTC
cdr3_aa: CASSYRRGQETQYF

v_call: TRBV29-1
d_call: TRBD1
clone_size: many
j_call: TRBJ1-1
cdr3_nt: TGCAGCGCTGGGACAGGGGGCAGTACTGAAGCTTTCTTT
cdr3_aa: CSAGTGGSTEAFF

v_call: TRBV18
d_call: TRBD1
clone_size: few
j_call: TRBJ2-7
cdr3_nt: TGTGCCAGCTCCTTTGCCGGGACAGGGGGATACGAGCAGTACTTC
cdr3_aa: CASSFAGTGGYEQYF

v_call: TRBV15
d_call: .
clone_size: many
j_call: TRBJ2-5
cdr3_nt: TGTGCCACCAGCAACGGGCCTCGAGAGACCCAGTACTTC
cdr3_aa: CATSNGPRETQYF

v_call: TRBV6-1
d_call: TRBD1
clone_size: few
j_call: TRBJ1-1
cdr3_nt: TGTGCCAGCAGTGGGTTTGGGACAGGGTTATTATACACTGAAGCTTTCTTT
cdr3_aa: CASSGFGTGLLYTEAFF

v_call: TRBV7-2
d_call: .
clone_size: .
j_call: TRBJ1-6
cdr3_nt: TGTGCCAGCAGCGGGGACACTTACAGCTCCTATAATTCACCCCTCCACTTT
cdr3_aa: CASSGDTYSSYNSPLHF

v_call: TRBV5-1
d_call: .
clone_size: .
j_call: TRBJ1-1
cdr3_nt: TGCGCCAGCAGACCCGGGGGCACTGAGAACACTGAAGCTTTCTTT
cdr3_aa: CASRPGGTENTEAFF

v_call: TRBV11-2
d_call: .
clone_size: few
j_call: TRBJ2-4
cdr3_nt: TGTGCCAGCAGCTCAGCGGTACTAGCCAAAAACATTCAGTACTTC
cdr3_aa: CASSSAVLAKNIQYF

v_call: TRBV12-3/TRBV12-4
d_call: TRBD2
clone_size: .
j_call: TRBJ2-7
cdr3_nt: TGTGCCAGCAGTCACATAGCGGGAGGGCGAAAGTACGAGCAGTACTTC
cdr3_aa: CASSHIAGGRKYEQYF

v_call: TRBV19
d_call: .
clone_size: .
j_call: TRBJ2-1
cdr3_nt: TGTGCCGCCGGCCCGACGGGGAGTTACAATGAGCAGTTCTTC
cdr3_aa: CAAGPTGSYNEQFF

v_call: TRBV21-1
d_call: .
clone_size: .
j_call: TRBJ2-7
cdr3_nt: TGTGCCAGCAGCAAAGCCGGGACGGGACTAGTCTCTTACGAGCAGTACTTC
cdr3_aa: CASSKAGTGLVSYEQYF

v_call: TRBV27
d_call: .
clone_size: few
j_call: TRBJ2-3
cdr3_nt: TGTGCCAGCAGTCTCACTAGGTTAACAGATACGCAGTATTTT
cdr3_aa: CASSLTRLTDTQYF

v_call: TRBV3-1
d_call: TRBD1
clone_size: .
j_call: TRBJ2-6
cdr3_nt: TGTGCCAGCAGCCGAGACTGGGACAGGGTGTCCGGGGCCAACGTCCTGACTTTC
cdr3_aa: CASSRDWDRVSGANVLTF

v_call: TRBV7-3
d_call: TRBD2
clone_size: .
j_call: TRBJ2-3
cdr3_nt: TGTGCCAGCAGCTCAACACCGGGACTAGCGGGCACAGATACGCAGTATTTT
cdr3_aa: CASSSTPGLAGTDTQYF

v_call: TRBV10-2
d_call: TRBD1
clone_size: many
j_call: TRBJ2-5
cdr3_nt: TGCGCCAGCAGCCGGGACAGACAAGAGACCCAGTACTTC
cdr3_aa: CASSRDRQETQYF

v_call: TRBV9
d_call: .
clone_size: many
j_call: TRBJ2-2
cdr3_nt: TGTGCCAGCAGCGCCCGACCTATCGGGGCTCTAGGGGAGCTGTTTTTT
cdr3_aa: CASSARPIGALGELFF

v_call: TRBV11-2
d_call: .
clone_size: many
j_call: TRBJ2-1
cdr3_nt: TGTGCCAGCAGCCAGTTCCTCCCCCCCGGCAGGGGCCATGAGCAGTTCTTC
cdr3_aa: CASSQFLPPGRGHEQFF

v_call: TRBV30
d_call: TRBD1
clone_size: many
j_call: TRBJ1-2
cdr3_nt: TGTGCCTGGAGCGAAGGGACAGGGAGAGGCTACACCTTC
cdr3_aa: CAWSEGTGRGYTF

v_call: TRBV7-9
d_call: .
clone_size: few
j_call: TRBJ2-1
cdr3_nt: TGTGCCAGCAGCTTGGACGGGAATGAGCAGTTCTTC
cdr3_aa: CASSLDGNEQFF

v_call: TRBV18
d_call: TRBD2
clone_size: many
j_call: TRBJ2-1
cdr3_nt: TGTGCCAGCTCACTAGCGGGGGGGCTTACCTACAATGAGCAGTTCTTC
cdr3_aa: CASSLAGGLTYNEQFF

v_call: TRBV11-2
d_call: .
clone_size: .
j_call: TRBJ1-3
cdr3_nt: TGTGCCAGCAGCTCGGGGTGGAGCCGTGGAAACACCATATATTTT
cdr3_aa: CASSSGWSRGNTIYF

v_call: TRBV5-6
d_call: TRBD1
clone_size: few
j_call: TRBJ2-3
cdr3_nt: TGTGCCAGCAGCACAGGGGGCGAGGATGATACGCAGTTTTTT
cdr3_aa: CASSTGGEDDTQFF

v_call: TRBV11-2
d_call: TRBD1
clone_size: .
j_call: TRBJ1-2
cdr3_nt: TGTGCCAGCAGCCTTAGGGACAGGGTCCTTCCATCTAACTATGGCTACACCTTC
cdr3_aa: CASSLRDRVLPSNYGYTF

v_call: TRBV7-2
d_call: .
clone_size: .
j_call: TRBJ2-1
cdr3_nt: TGTGCCAGCAGCTTATCTGGAGAGAGCTCCTACAATGAGCAGTTCTTC
cdr3_aa: CASSLSGESSYNEQFF

v_call: TRBV12-3/TRBV12-4
d_call: .
clone_size: many
j_call: TRBJ1-2
cdr3_nt: TGTGCCAGCAGTTCCTCTTCCGGAGAGGGCTACACCTTC
cdr3_aa: CASSSSSGEGYTF

v_call: TRBV7-8
d_call: .
clone_size: .
j_call: TRBJ1-6
cdr3_nt: TGTGCCAGCAGCTCTATACCGGGCGGGGGAAATAATTCACCCCTCCACTTT
cdr3_aa: CASSSIPGGGNNSPLHF

v_call: TRBV9
d_call: .
clone_size: .
j_call: TRBJ2-3
cdr3_nt: TGTGCCAGCAGCGTAGGCTGGGGCGCAGATACGCAGTATTTT
cdr3_aa: CASSVGWGADTQYF

v_call: TRBV5-8
d_call: TRBD1
clone_size: .
j_call: TRBJ2-5
cdr3_nt: TGTGCCAGCATGTTAGGGACAGGTCGACAAGAGACCCAGTACTTC
cdr3_aa: CASMLGTGRQETQYF

v_call: TRBV7-9
d_call: .
clone_size: .
j_call: TRBJ1-4
cdr3_nt: TGTGCCAGCAGCCCCAGCGTCTCGAACTCTGAAAAACTGTTTTTT
cdr3_aa: CASSPSVSNSEKLFF

v_call: TRBV7-9
d_call: .
clone_size: many
j_call: TRBJ1-1
cdr3_nt: TGTGCCAGCAGCTTCCCCCCCGCCTTCGACACTGAAGCTTTCTTT
cdr3_aa: CASSFPPAFDTEAFF

v_call: TRBV12-3/TRBV12-4
d_call: .
clone_size: few
j_call: TRBJ1-6
cdr3_nt: TGTGCCAGCAGTTCAGCCGGGACTTCCCATAATTCACCCCTCCACTTT
cdr3_aa: CASSSAGTSHNSPLHF

v_call: TRBV5-8
d_call: TRBD2
clone_size: few
j_call: TRBJ2-7
cdr3_nt: TGTGCCAGCAGCCCAAATATCGTCAGCGGGAGCTCCGAGCAGTACTTC
cdr3_aa: CASSPNIVSGSSEQYF

v_call: TRBV6-1
d_call: TRBD1
clone_size: few
j_call: TRBJ1-2
cdr3_nt: TGTGCCACCTCCGCAGGACAGGGTCCCTATGGCTACACCTTC
cdr3_aa: CATSAGQGPYGYTF

v_call: TRBV3-1
d_call: TRBD1
clone_size: .
j_call: TRBJ2-1
cdr3_nt: TGTGCCAGCACTCGACAGGGGGGAAATAATAAGCAGTTCTTC
cdr3_aa: CASTRQGGNNKQFF

v_call: TRBV5-1
d_call: .
clone_size: many
j_call: TRBJ2-2
cdr3_nt: TGCGCCAGCAGCTTGCAAGGGGGGGACACCGGGGAGCTGTTTTTT
cdr3_aa: CASSLQGGDTGELFF

v_call: TRBV3-1
d_call: TRBD2
clone_size: .
j_call: TRBJ2-1
cdr3_nt: TGTGCCAGCAGCCGAAGTGGGACTAGCGCTAATGAGCAGTTCTTC
cdr3_aa: CASSRSGTSANEQFF

v_call: TRBV6-1
d_call: TRBD2
clone_size: few
j_call: TRBJ2-1
cdr3_nt: TGTGCCAGCAGTCCCCAGGTGCGGGGGGGTAGGGTTGAGCAGTTCTTC
cdr3_aa: CASSPQVRGGRVEQFF

v_call: TRBV21-1
d_call: .
clone_size: .
j_call: TRBJ2-2
cdr3_nt: TGTGCCAGACGGTCGGACACCGGGGAGCTGTTTTTT
cdr3_aa: CARRSDTGELFF

v_call: TRBV27
d_call: .
clone_size: many
j_call: TRBJ1-4
cdr3_nt: TGTGCCAGCAGGCTGAAGGAAAAACTGTTTTTT
cdr3_aa: CASRLKEKLFF

v_call: TRBV16
d_call: .
clone_size: many
j_call: TRBJ2-7
cdr3_nt: TGTGCCAGCAGCCAATCCCAGGTCCACGAGCAGTACTTC
cdr3_aa: CASSQSQVHEQYF

v_call: TRBV29-1
d_call: TRBD2
clone_size: many
j_call: TRBJ2-7
cdr3_nt: TGCAGCGTCGAGGGACTAGCCTTTGGCGAGCAGTACTTC
cdr3_aa: CSVEGLAFGEQYF